The rows below give T cell receptor beta chains drawn from one sample of a study of blood T cell repertoires in COVID-19. Clones were sequenced by immunoSEQ multiplex PCR, and TCRdb holds only the in-frame ones, with some missing. The sample consists of around 440,000 clones, around 89% of them appearing once. Sequencing used peripheral blood. These receptors originate from a woman aged 45-65 years with COVID-19, enrolled during active disease. CDR3s include the opening cysteine and the closing phenylalanine or tryptophan. Fields, in order: J gene, D gene, V gene, CDR3 DNA, CDR3 protein. The D gene is left open where the match is weak.

J gene: TRBJ2-5; D gene: TRBD2; V gene: TRBV6-5; CDR3 DNA: TGTGCCAGCAGTTACATGAGCGGGGGGGCGGGAGAGACCCAGTACTTC; CDR3 protein: CASSYMSGGAGETQYF
J gene: TRBJ1-2; D gene: .; V gene: TRBV9; CDR3 DNA: TGTGCCAGCAGCGTTGGGGGGAGCAACTATGGCTACACCTTC; CDR3 protein: CASSVGGSNYGYTF
J gene: TRBJ2-5; D gene: TRBD2; V gene: TRBV11-1; CDR3 DNA: TGTGCCAGCAGGGGGGGGCAAGAGACCCAGTACTTC; CDR3 protein: CASRGGQETQYF
J gene: TRBJ1-1; D gene: .; V gene: TRBV29-1; CDR3 DNA: TGCAGCGTGGTTCCGTTTGGGCAGACGAACACTGAAGCTTTCTTT; CDR3 protein: CSVVPFGQTNTEAFF
J gene: TRBJ2-2; D gene: .; V gene: TRBV19; CDR3 DNA: TGTGCCAGTAAAGATCCAGGAAACACCGGGGAGCTGTTTTTT; CDR3 protein: CASKDPGNTGELFF
J gene: TRBJ2-5; D gene: .; V gene: TRBV27; CDR3 DNA: TGTGCCAGCAGCAAACAGGGACGGGGAGAGACCCAGTACTTC; CDR3 protein: CASSKQGRGETQYF
J gene: TRBJ2-4; D gene: .; V gene: TRBV6-5; CDR3 DNA: TGTGCCAGCAGCCCGGCCGGGTCTGTAAACATTCAGTACTTC; CDR3 protein: CASSPAGSVNIQYF
J gene: TRBJ2-1; D gene: TRBD2; V gene: TRBV19; CDR3 DNA: TGTGCCAGTAGTTCCCCGGGACTAGGCCCTAGCTCCTACAATGAGCAGTTCTTC; CDR3 protein: CASSSPGLGPSSYNEQFF
J gene: TRBJ2-7; D gene: .; V gene: TRBV11-3; CDR3 DNA: TGTGCCAGCAGCTTAGAACCCGCGGTGGGACTGTACTTC; CDR3 protein: CASSLEPAVGLYF
J gene: TRBJ1-5; D gene: .; V gene: TRBV5-5; CDR3 DNA: TGTGCCAGCAGCCCCGACAGGCAGCCCCAGCATTTT; CDR3 protein: CASSPDRQPQHF
J gene: TRBJ1-5; D gene: .; V gene: TRBV19; CDR3 DNA: TGTGCCAGTAGCCGAAGCCACAGGGCGTATAGCAATCAGCCCCAGCATTTT; CDR3 protein: CASSRSHRAYSNQPQHF
J gene: TRBJ2-7; D gene: TRBD2; V gene: TRBV6-6; CDR3 DNA: TGTGCCAGCAGAACCGGGACTAGCGGTACTAACGAGCAGTACTTC; CDR3 protein: CASRTGTSGTNEQYF
J gene: TRBJ2-7; D gene: .; V gene: TRBV21-1; CDR3 DNA: TGTGCCAGCAGCAAAGTATCGAGCGGGGAATACGAGCAGTACTTC; CDR3 protein: CASSKVSSGEYEQYF
J gene: TRBJ2-7; D gene: TRBD1; V gene: TRBV27; CDR3 DNA: TGTGCCAGCAGTTCGGGACAGGGGCTCTACGAGCAGTACTTC; CDR3 protein: CASSSGQGLYEQYF